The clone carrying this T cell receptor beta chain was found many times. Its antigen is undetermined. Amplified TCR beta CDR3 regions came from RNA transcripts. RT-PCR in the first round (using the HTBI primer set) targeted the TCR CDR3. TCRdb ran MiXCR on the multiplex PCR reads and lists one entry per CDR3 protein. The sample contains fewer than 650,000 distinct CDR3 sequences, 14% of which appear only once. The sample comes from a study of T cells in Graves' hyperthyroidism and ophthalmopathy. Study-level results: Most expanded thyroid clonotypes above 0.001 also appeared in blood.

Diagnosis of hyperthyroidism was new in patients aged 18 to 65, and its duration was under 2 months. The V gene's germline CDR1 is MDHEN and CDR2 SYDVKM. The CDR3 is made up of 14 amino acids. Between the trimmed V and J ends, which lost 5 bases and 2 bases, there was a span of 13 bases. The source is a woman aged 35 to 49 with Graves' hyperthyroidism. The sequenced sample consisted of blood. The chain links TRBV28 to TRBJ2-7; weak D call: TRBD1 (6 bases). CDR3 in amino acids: CASSQPDSPYEQYF. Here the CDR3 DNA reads TGTGCCAGCAGTCAGCCGGACAGTCCCTACGAGCAGTACTTC.